This TCR beta chain was retrieved from a study of circulating CD8 cells and anti-PD-1 response in melanoma. Each library started from about 15 ng of total RNA using the QIAseq Immune Repertoire TCR panel. TCRdb recomputed calls from the reads with MiXCR, one row per CDR3 protein. This table has under 800 distinct CDR3 sequences, around 7.8% appearing once. Four subsets defined by PD-1 and/or TIGIT were sorted from live CD3+CD8+TCRalphabeta+ cells. By its share, this clonotype is large. This specimen consisted of CD8+ T cells from PBMCs, obtained at baseline or after one month of anti-PD-1 therapy (not recorded which). This clonotype was obtained from a human donor with melanoma.

In DNA, the CDR3 is TGTGCCAGCAGTTACGACCGGGACAGGGGGGTGTATGAGCAGTTCTTC. Amino acids: CASSYDRDRGVYEQFF. The chain employs TRBV2 and TRBJ2-1, with 11 bases lining up with TRBD1. V gave up 5 bases and J gave up 8 bases; unmatched junction bases: 11. Germline V gene data show CDR1 as SNHLY and CDR2 as FYNNEI. The CDR3 is 16 amino acids.